The next 14 T cell receptor beta chains were all read from a single sample in a study of shared clonotypes between healthy human individuals. CD8 cells regarded as naive lacked CD45RO, were positively chosen for CCR7, and omitted terminally differentiated effector memory CD45RA+ cells. The protocol was immunoSEQ multiplex PCR, while the TCRdb copy is restricted to in-frame clones and leaves out a portion. The sample lists about 2 million clones; approximately 94% were seen once. The sequenced sample was naive CD8+ T cells sorted from blood. The receptors shown here come from a man between 18 and 29 years old in good health.

The chain employs TRBV6-5 and TRBJ1-1, with D possibly matching TRBD1 (5 bases). The ends were cut back, 0 bases at V and 0 bases at J, with 11 bases in the middle. Germline assignment: CDR1 MNHEY and CDR2 SVGAGI. The CDR3 spans 16 residues. CDR3 in DNA: TGTGCCAGCAGTTACTCGATCCAGGGCCTGAACACTGAAGCTTTCTTT. Translated: CASSYSIQGLNTEAFF.

The chain couples TRBV4-3 to TRBJ2-1; 11 bases fit TRBD2. Germline loops: CDR1 LGHNA, CDR2 YSLEER. The length of the CDR3 is 16 residues. V shed 0 bases and J 6 bases; nucleotides not matched to a gene: 4. CDR3 DNA: TGCGCCAGCAGCCAAGATAGTAGCGGGAGGGCCAATGAGCAGTTCTTC. It specifies CASSQDSSGRANEQFF.

This sequence joins TRBV28 and TRBJ2-5; tentatively, D is TRBD2 (6 bases). Germline CDR1 and CDR2: MDHEN and SYDVKM. The CDR3 contains 15 residues. The ends were cut back, 1 base at V and 3 bases at J, with 12 bases in the middle. The CDR3 here is CASSLSSLAKETQYF. CDR3 sequence (DNA): TGTGCCAGCAGTTTATCCTCACTAGCAAAAGAGACCCAGTACTTC.

V usage is TRBV6-1 and J usage is TRBJ2-1; D is unresolved. Trimming shortened V by 7 bases and J by 9 bases, and 10 bases separated the two germline ends. The CDR3 sequence is 11 residues long. Germline values: CDR1 MNHNS, CDR2 SASEGT. This CDR3 is CASTSSFEQFF. The CDR3 region has the DNA TGTGCCAGCACGTCCAGCTTTGAGCAGTTCTTC.

V gene TRBV4-1 combines with J gene TRBJ2-7; tentative D call: TRBD2 (5 bases). Trimming removed 2 bases from V and 5 bases from J, with 10 bases in between. Germline V gene data show CDR1 as MGHRA and CDR2 as YSYEKL. The CDR3 length is 13 residues. The CDR3: CASSQRMGDEQYF. The CDR3 nucleotides read TGCGCCAGCAGCCAAAGAATGGGAGACGAGCAGTACTTC.

For this clone: This is likely a read error, given that the CDR3 carries no conserved phenylalanine or tryptophan at its end. This chain joins TRBV5-6 and TRBJ1-1; 8 bases map to TRBD1. Unmatched junction bases numbered 7, after V lost 4 bases and J lost 2 bases. Per germline, CDR1 SGHDT and CDR2 YYEEEE. The CDR3 consists of 15 residues. CDR3 DNA: TGTGCCAGCAGCCCGGGGACAGGCTTTAACACTGAAGCTTTCTCT. Encoded protein: CASSPGTGFNTEAFS.

The rearrangement joins TRBV30 to TRBJ2-1; D gene unclear. The CDR3 is 14 amino acids. Germline CDR1 and CDR2: GTSNPN and SVGIG (reference sequence). Trimming removed 6 bases from V and 3 bases from J, with 15 bases in between. Written as DNA, the CDR3 is TGTGCCTGTCAAACTTCCAAGGTCTACAATGAGCAGTTCTTC. Amino acids: CACQTSKVYNEQFF.

The chain couples TRBV27 to TRBJ2-1; 7 bases align to TRBD2. Germline lookup yields CDR1 MNHEY and CDR2 SMNVEV (reference sequence). V lost 3 bases and J lost 8; bases outside the gene matches: 13. The CDR3 has 16 residues. CDR3 sequence reads: CASSLVRVAGPHEQFF. CDR3 DNA: TGTGCCAGCAGTTTGGTAAGAGTAGCGGGCCCCCATGAGCAGTTCTTC.

This chain links TRBV4-1 with TRBJ2-1; possible D gene TRBD2, 5 bases. Germline V gives CDR1 MGHRA, CDR2 YSYEKL. V lost 4 bases to trimming and J lost 8 bases, with 21 bases between them. This CDR3 is 16 amino acids long. CDR3 region: CASSLFQEASGYEQFF. For the CDR3, the DNA is TGCGCCAGCAGCCTTTTTCAGGAGGCCTCGGGGTATGAGCAGTTCTTC.

The chain recombines TRBV28 with TRBJ1-5; D remains ambiguous. Trimming left V 2 bases short and J 3 bases short, with 5 bases between. CDR3 length equals 13 residues. Per the germline V gene, CDR1 is MDHEN and CDR2 is SYDVKM. The CDR3 DNA reads TGTGCCAGCAGTTTACAATTCAATCAGCCCCAGCATTTT. It yields the protein CASSLQFNQPQHF.

The chain uses TRBV27 and TRBJ2-7; 11 nucleotides match TRBD2. V lost 5 bases, J lost 0 bases, and 9 bases stayed unmatched. The CDR3 consists of 17 residues. Germline V gene sequence: CDR1 MNHEY, CDR2 SMNVEV (reference sequence). The CDR3 loop is CASSPQTSGAHSYEQYF. The CDR3 DNA reads TGTGCCAGCAGTCCCCAGACTAGCGGGGCCCACTCCTACGAGCAGTACTTC.

The count of this clone is one. Here the CDR3 DNA reads TGTGCCAGCAGTTTAACCCGGACTAGCGGGAGGGCCGTGGAGACCCAGTACTTC. Amino acids: CASSLTRTSGRAVETQYF. V gene TRBV27 combines with J gene TRBJ2-5; TRBD2 aligns across 15 bases. Germline V gene data show CDR1 as MNHEY and CDR2 as SMNVEV (reference sequence). The CDR3 runs to 18 residues. J gave up 5 bases and V 2 bases, and 9 bases lay outside the gene matches.

The V gene is TRBV5-6, the J gene TRBJ1-4; D is ambiguous. V was shortened by 4 bases and J by 4 bases, with 17 bases between the two germline ends. This CDR3 is 16 amino acids long. The germline gives CDR1 SGHDT, CDR2 YYEEEE. The CDR3, as DNA: TGTGCCAGCAGCCACTGGAGTAGAGCCCTTAATGAAAAACTGTTTTTT. It yields the protein CASSHWSRALNEKLFF.

About this clone itself: A much more abundant neighbour one base away suggests this may be a read error. Within the sample, other DNA sequences also encode this same CDR3. The chain carries TRBV5-1 and TRBJ2-2, with D uncertain. CDR1 is SGHRS and CDR2 is YFSETQ in the germline V gene. V was trimmed by 4 bases and J by 6 bases, leaving 4 bases between them. The CDR3 length is 11 residues. The chain's CDR3 is CASSPPGELFF. DNA of the CDR3: TGCGCCAGCAGCCCCCCCGGGGAGCTGTTTTTT.